This TCR beta chain was recorded in a study of T cells in Graves' hyperthyroidism and ophthalmopathy (dated by TCRdb to about 2019). Some background on the complete study: Peripheral blood was collected at initial diagnosis, before any treatment. The paper describes TCR Vbeta CDR3 sequencing of 140 or so peripheral blood samples, made up of 43 ophthalmopathy patients, around 78 hyperthyroidism patients and about 17 progressor patients. A discovery cohort of roughly 96 patients, approximately 44 with Graves' ophthalmopathy and about 58 with stable Graves' hyperthyroidism, was used to find distinguishing TCR V-J signatures. Prospective prediction of ophthalmopathy was tested in an independent validation cohort of fewer than 20 hyperthyroidism patients and some 17 patients who later progressed to ophthalmopathy. Following sampling, methimazole starting at 30 mg daily was given to hyperthyroidism patients, and high-dose intravenous methylprednisolone was given to ophthalmopathy patients. The approximately 100 discovery patients were divided at random into training and test sets in a 7:3 ratio. In addition, the study compared T-cell repertoires in thyroid tissue and in blood from roughly 6 Graves' hyperthyroidism patients. Points the paper makes about the study in general: In validation, the model predicted progression to ophthalmopathy a median of about 6 months before onset, with roughly 70% sensitivity and more than 72% specificity. Most expanded thyroid clonotypes (frequency above 0.001) were also detected in blood, suggesting blood repertoires may reflect thyroid immune responses. A model built on a 13 V-J signature distinguished ophthalmopathy from stable hyperthyroidism, reaching about 89% sensitivity and around 82% specificity in cross-validation and 80%/75% in testing. No statistical method was used to set the sample size in advance, and investigators knew the group allocation.

Ophthalmopathy patients had moderately to severely active disease, with a Clinical Activity Score of 3 or more, a NOSPECS grade of 4 or more, and a disease duration of less than 3 months. Any patient with an uncontrolled infection, another autoimmune disease, pregnancy or lactation was excluded. Clinical symptoms, serum thyroxine and TRAb, thyroid ultrasound, and orbital computed tomography formed the basis for the diagnoses. PBMCs were isolated from 7.5 to 10 ml of fresh peripheral blood by Ficoll-Paque density gradient centrifugation. Trizol reagent was used to extract total RNA, and RNA quality was then checked on an Agilent 2100 Bioanalyzer. The TCR beta CDR3 regions were amplified from RNA transcripts. The TCR CDR3 was subjected to a first round of RT-PCR using the HTBI primer set and the Qiagen OneStep RT-PCR kit. The libraries were constructed in a second round of multiplex PCR and then size-selected and purified. Sequencing of the libraries was done on an Illumina HiSeq2000 using paired-end 100 bp reads. The paper's data handling went like this. Raw data were processed with SOAPnuke, discarding reads with adapters, uncalled bases, mean Phred below 15, or no exact constant-primer or identifier match. COPE v1.2.5 was used to merge the high-quality paired reads, and each unique nucleotide sequence was defined as a clonotype. Clonotypes were aligned to IMGT TRBV, TRBD and TRBJ reference segments using MiTCR v1.1. The analysis included only V-J combinations with a frequency above 0.0001, which together covered 99% to 99.2% of the repertoires. A TCS score was defined as the ratio between F50 (clonal expansion) and ExV (chaos), using BLOSUM62-based TCRdist between CDR3 peptides within each V-J. Welch's t-statistics and random forest reduced 450 to 600 V-J features to some 14, which were used in a naive Bayes classifier (R e1071). The public reads were run again by TCRdb, first through fastp at Q25 and then through MiXCR, and only productive beta chains were kept. Each CDR3 protein gets just one entry, which takes the most common genes and DNA from the rows behind it. The V and J calls were determined by TCRdb, not by the authors. Within this sample are under 400,000 distinct CDR3 sequences, with 15% to 20% of them counted one time only. Of the sample, around 15% falls within the top ten clones.

This clonotype has ten or more counts. Its recognized antigen is unknown. Per-nucleotide qualities are absent, and no much larger clonotype sits a single base away. The CDR3, cysteine through phenylalanine, is 15 amino acids long. Of the read, only the CDR3 DNA is kept; its 45 bases are in frame from base 1. CDR1 is given as SGHTA and CDR2 as FQGNSA, both from the germline V gene. V has 0 bases trimmed and J has 5 bases trimmed; junction bases matching no gene number 6. Sequencing was carried out using blood. In this chain, TRBV7-2 is recombined with TRBJ2-7, with TRBD2 identical over 8 junction bases. This clonotype was obtained from a woman aged 40 to 55 with Graves' ophthalmopathy. The CDR3 reads CASSLASGSDHEQYF. The DNA reads as follows: TGTGCCAGCAGCTTAGCGAGCGGGAGCGACCACGAGCAGTACTTC.